The 15 T cell receptor beta chains presented below share a single source sample, sequenced in a study of blood T cell repertoires in COVID-19. Sequencing was performed with immunoSEQ multiplex PCR; in TCRdb, only in-frame clones are kept and a portion is missing. This table has some 220,000 clones, around 90% appearing once. The sample consisted of peripheral blood. These receptors all stem from a man aged 30 to 39 with COVID-19, enrolled during active disease.

This clone was counted once. The chain links TRBV3-1 (or the pseudogene TRBV3-2) to TRBJ2-1, with 10 bases identical to TRBD2. The CDR3 has 17 residues. Per the germline V gene, CDR1 is LGHDT and CDR2 is YNNKEL (reference sequence). Trimming took 4 bases from V and 8 from J; bases not matched to a gene: 14. The CDR3 here is CASSPQVSGGGGDEQFF. DNA for the CDR3: TGTGCCAGCAGCCCCCAAGTCAGCGGGGGGGGTGGAGATGAGCAGTTCTTC.

The rearrangement links TRBV27 to TRBJ1-4, with 7 bases lining up with TRBD1. The germline gives CDR1 MNHEY, CDR2 SMNVEV (reference sequence). Trimming cost V 2 bases and J 3 bases; bases outside gene matches: 12. The CDR3 consists of 18 residues. This CDR3 reads CASSLTGQPIVANEKLFF. In DNA, the CDR3 is TGTGCCAGCAGTTTAACGGGACAGCCCATAGTGGCTAATGAAAAACTGTTTTTT.

J is TRBJ1-4 and V is TRBV6-5, with D possibly TRBD1 on 5 matching bases. The CDR3 consists of 16 residues. V was cut by 4 bases and J by 7 bases, with 19 bases left in between. In germline, CDR1 is MNHEY, CDR2 SVGAGI. The CDR3 coding sequence is TGTGCCAGCAGTTTGACCTGGGGCAGGGTTAGTGAAAAACTGTTTTTT. Its protein product is CASSLTWGRVSEKLFF.

This chain uses TRBV19 with TRBJ1-5; no clear D gene. The CDR3 covers 15 residues. Germline lookup yields CDR1 LNHDA and CDR2 SQIVND (reference sequence). The V end lost 5 bases, the J end lost 1 base, and 12 bases lay between the germline ends. In nucleotides, the CDR3 is TGTGCCAGTAGTTCCTCGGGAGGGAGCAATCAGCCCCAGCATTTT. As protein: CASSSSGGSNQPQHF.

V is TRBV6-1 and J is TRBJ1-2; D gene uncertain. This CDR3 contains 15 residues. Germline V gives CDR1 MNHNS, CDR2 SASEGT. Trimming stripped 2 bases from V and 0 bases from J, with 10 bases between. In DNA form, the CDR3 reads TGTGCCAGCAGTGAATTAACAGAATCTAACTATGGCTACACCTTC. Protein product: CASSELTESNYGYTF.

The J gene is TRBJ1-1, the V gene TRBV4-1; 9 bases align to TRBD1. J lost 0 bases, V lost 6 bases, and 8 bases had no gene match. This CDR3 has 16 residues. Germline lookup yields CDR1 MGHRA and CDR2 YSYEKL. CDR3 sequence (DNA): TGCGCCAGCAGTCACGGGACAGGGTCCATGAACACTGAAGCTTTCTTT. Its translation is CASSHGTGSMNTEAFF.

Of note for this clone: Other DNA sequences from this sample encode an identical CDR3 as well. This sequence joins TRBV5-1 and TRBJ1-2; weak D call: TRBD1 (5 bases). V dropped 0 bases and J dropped 4 bases, with 7 bases sitting between them. In germline, CDR1 is SGHRS, CDR2 YFSETQ. The CDR3 contains 13 residues. The chain's CDR3 is CASSLGQSYGYTF. The CDR3 DNA reads as TGCGCCAGCAGCTTGGGACAGTCCTATGGCTACACCTTC.

V is TRBV6-5 and J is TRBJ1-2, with D uncertain. Germline CDR1 and CDR2: MNHEY and SVGAGI. Trimming took off 4 bases at V and 2 bases at J, with 14 bases between the two ends. This CDR3 region has 15 residues. In nucleotides, the CDR3 is TGTGCCAGCAGTTCCTTTAGGACTGGGAACTATGGCTACACCTTC. Translating it yields CASSSFRTGNYGYTF.

This clone is a singleton in its sample. This chain links TRBV27 with TRBJ2-4; 7 nucleotides agree with TRBD1. Losses at the gene ends were 9 bases for V and 0 bases for J; bases not matched to a gene: 8. Germline CDR1 and CDR2: MNHEY and SMNVEV (reference sequence). The CDR3 sequence is 15 residues long. Here the CDR3 DNA reads TGTGCCAGGAAGCCAACAGGGGTAGCCAAAAACATTCAGTACTTC. Its protein product is CARKPTGVAKNIQYF.

The genes are TRBV9 and TRBJ2-5, with 11 positions matching TRBD2. Germline V gene lookup returns CDR1 SGDLS and CDR2 YYNGEE. The CDR3 runs to 15 residues. V was clipped by 3 bases and J by 5 bases; unmatched bases: 6. Here the CDR3 DNA reads TGTGCCAGCAGCGAGCTAGCGGGGGGCTGGGAGACCCAGTACTTC. Translation gives CASSELAGGWETQYF.

The V call is TRBV5-6, the J call TRBJ1-4, with 7 bases aligning to TRBD1. V lost 8 bases and J lost 5; bases outside the gene matches: 9. Germline CDR1 reads SGHDT; CDR2 reads YYEEEE. The CDR3 contains 14 residues. CDR3 sequence reads: CARREGASNEKLFF. The CDR3 DNA follows: TGTGCCAGACGAGAGGGGGCCTCAAATGAAAAACTGTTTTTT.

This clone was observed once. J is TRBJ2-2 and V is TRBV9; a possible D gene is TRBD1 (6 bases). The CDR3 length is 14 residues. With 4 bases removed from V and 3 bases from J, the gap between germline ends came to 10 bases. Germline CDR1 and CDR2: SGDLS and YYNGEE. The CDR3 loop is CASSLDRYTGELFF. CDR3 DNA: TGTGCCAGCAGCCTCGACAGGTACACCGGGGAGCTGTTTTTT.

The chain links TRBV18 to TRBJ1-2; D gene uncertain. The germline V gene encodes CDR1 KGHSH and CDR2 LQKENI. The V and J ends lost 2 bases and 4 bases respectively, with 8 bases between them. This CDR3 spans 13 amino acids. In nucleotides, the CDR3 is TGTGCCAGCTCACCAGACGGAGCCTATGGCTACACCTTC. This gives the protein CASSPDGAYGYTF.

The J gene is TRBJ1-5, the V gene TRBV29-1, with TRBD1 matching over 9 bases. Germline assignment: CDR1 SQVTM and CDR2 ANQGSEA. With 7 bases clipped from V and 3 bases from J, the junction kept 13 bases outside the gene matches. The CDR3 length is 16 residues. The DNA for the CDR3 is TGCAGCGACGCCGGACGGGACAGGGTCCCCAATCAGCCCCAGCATTTT. It yields the protein CSDAGRDRVPNQPQHF.

This sequence joins TRBV7-6 and TRBJ1-5, with a weak D call TRBD1 (5 bases). V gave up 5 bases and J gave up 4 bases, with 18 bases separating them. The CDR3 is made up of 16 amino acids. Germline V CDR1 and CDR2: SGHVS, FNYEAQ. CDR3 DNA sequence: TGTGCCAGCAGCCAAGGAATCGGGGGGTGGAATCAGCCCCAGCATTTT. This codes for CASSQGIGGWNQPQHF.